This T cell receptor (beta chain) was sequenced during a study of identical twins (TCRdb year 2016). Background for the entire study: To test whether fetal clonotypes persist, the study used deep sequencing on TCR alpha and beta repertoires from monozygotic twins, unrelated adults of various ages, and cord blood. Replicate twin experiments were performed at different times using different library preparation protocols to rule out contamination. The paper's findings and limits, for the study overall: Excess twin sharing in beta out-of-frame sequences was weaker because fewer shared sequences lowered the signal-to-noise ratio. Because the same donors could not be followed over many years, conclusions were based on cross-sectional statistical analysis. Abundant cord blood beta clonotypes had fewer insertions, young adult naive repertoires showed a similar but weaker trend, and memory repertoires showed no such trend. In monozygotic twins, out-of-frame TCR alpha sharing was systematically underestimated by recombination models, although the models agreed with sharing between unrelated individuals. Out-of-frame TCR alpha sequences shared between twins showed an excess of low generation-probability sequences compared with coincidental sharing between unrelated individuals. Invariant T cells such as MAIT and iNKT could partly confound zero-insertion analyses, although diverse VJ usage argued against such confounding for most clonotypes.

Only a few counts were recorded for this clonotype. Which antigen it targets is not known. No base quality values were provided; no much bigger clone lies one nucleotide off. Every donor in the study was a healthy Caucasian. The twin cohort comprised three pairs of female monozygotic twins, all aged roughly 18 to 30 years. CD4+ and CD8+ T cell populations were isolated with positive isolation kits from Invitrogen. From cysteine to phenylalanine, the CDR3 is 13 amino acids long. The retained sequence is limited to the CDR3, 39 bases, with the frame set at the first base. V sheds 3 bases and J sheds 2 bases, leaving 5 bases between their ends. Looking up the germline V gene (reference sequence) yields CDR1 MNHEY and CDR2 SMNVEV. To prepare the library, 5' RACE was applied. This sample was sequenced with an Illumina HiSeq 2000. A universal primer binding site was introduced by template switching, and a unique molecular identifier was present in the final cDNA, enabling accurate counting of TCR cDNA molecules. Specific primers in the conserved constant-segment region were used to synthesize first-strand cDNA for the TCR alpha and beta chains. Each cDNA library was double barcoded, with a SMART-Mk sample barcode plus Illumina barcodes, to control for contamination. TruSeq adapter sequences and Illumina sample barcodes were added in two successive PCR steps. The TCR alpha and beta cDNA libraries were sequenced on the Illumina HiSeq platform using custom primers. The paper's data handling went like this. Raw reads were processed with MiGEC to extract unique molecular identifiers, and MiXCR was used to determine CDR3 positions. Recombination models were inferred per individual with the repgenHMM and IGoR tools using an EM algorithm. The analysis of shared clonotypes was done with the tcR package in R, with sharing normalized by the product of cloneset sizes. To study raw recombination free of thymic and clonal selection effects, out-of-frame nonproductive sequences were analyzed. The raw public reads went through TCRdb reprocessing: fastp at Q25, MiXCR clone calling, in-frame beta chains kept. Every distinct CDR3 protein forms one entry, paired with its most common genes and DNA. V and J calls and clone size were set by TCRdb, not the authors. This sample holds 400,000 to 650,000 distinct CDR3 sequences; less than 25% were observed only once. 0.75% to 0.95% of the sample is held by the ten biggest clonotypes.

These sequences were also reported in another study, on T cells expressing NK-cell markers. As that second study puts it: In sorted CD3+CD56+NKG2C+, CD3+CD56+NKG2C- and CD3+CD56-NKG2C+ T-cell subsets from several donors, TCR beta-chain repertoires were profiled. Among the eight sequenced donors, seven were HCMV-seropositive and one was HCMV-seronegative. To restrict sorting to alphabetaTCR-expressing T cells, an anti-gammadeltaTCR antibody was added in several experiments. In six donors, the dominant CD3+CD56+NKG2C+ clonotypes were found to rank among the top 10 CD8+ clonotypes and to make up roughly 1.0-7.0% of CD8+ T cells. Those dominant clonotypes were again the most abundant among CD3+CD56-NKG2C+ cells in four donors, at about 25-60.1%. Whether the expanded NKG2C-expressing T cell clones were specific for HCMV antigens was left unclear. Randomly selected healthy volunteers, three men and five women, were used as the eight sequenced donors. To determine HCMV serostatus, a commercial ELISA kit was used to detect HCMV-specific IgG in serum. MIGEC was used to demultiplex reads and group reads by UMI, and MiTCR was used to assemble and quantify clonotypes. Only TCR cDNA sequences supported by at least two reads were kept to exclude erroneous sequences. The tcR package was used for downstream repertoire analysis, and clonotypes were matched across fractions by CDR3 nucleotide sequence plus V segment. VDJmatch was used to annotate antigen specificity against VDJdb, with one amino acid substitution in CDR3 permitted.

This TCR came from a woman under 30 in good health. The rearranged segments are TRBV27 and TRBJ1-5; the D gene identity is not certain. Sequencing input: CD4+ T cells sorted from blood. The DNA is TGTGCCAGCAGTTTCCACGGCAATCAGCCCCAGCATTTT. Its amino acids are CASSFHGNQPQHF.